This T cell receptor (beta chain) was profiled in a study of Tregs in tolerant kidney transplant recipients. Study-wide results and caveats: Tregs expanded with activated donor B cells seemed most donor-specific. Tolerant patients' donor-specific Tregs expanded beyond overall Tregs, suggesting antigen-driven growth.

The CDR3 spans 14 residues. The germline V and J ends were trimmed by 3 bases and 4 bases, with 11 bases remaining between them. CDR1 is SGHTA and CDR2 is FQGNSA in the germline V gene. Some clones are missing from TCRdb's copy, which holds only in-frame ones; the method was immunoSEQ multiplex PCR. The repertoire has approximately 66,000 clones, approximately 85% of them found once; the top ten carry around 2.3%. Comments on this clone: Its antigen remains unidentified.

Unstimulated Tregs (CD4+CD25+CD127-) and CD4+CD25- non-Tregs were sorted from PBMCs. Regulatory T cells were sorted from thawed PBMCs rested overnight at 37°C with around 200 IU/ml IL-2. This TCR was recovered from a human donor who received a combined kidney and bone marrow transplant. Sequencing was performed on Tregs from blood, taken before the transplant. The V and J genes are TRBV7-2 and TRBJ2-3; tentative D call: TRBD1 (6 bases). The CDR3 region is CASSLFRGADTQYF. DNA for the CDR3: TGTGCCAGCAGCTTGTTCAGGGGCGCAGATACGCAGTATTTT.